The 19 T cell receptor beta chains listed next were all sequenced from one sample in a study of T cell changes during pregnancy in multiple sclerosis (dated by TCRdb to between 2017 and 2020). Libraries were constructed by the immunoSEQ multiplex PCR assay. As stored in TCRdb, this immuneACCESS dataset retains in-frame rearrangements with V and J assigned. A fraction of the clones does not appear; measured against another copy, unresolved V genes explain less than half of the discrepancy, and the remainder lacks a known reason. A total of tens of thousands of clones appear in this sample, around 92% of them only once. The ten top clones hold around 1.5% of the sample. This specimen consisted of peripheral blood, obtained in the second trimester of pregnancy. These receptors came from a female donor in good health, enrolled as a control in a pregnancy study.

The J gene is TRBJ1-2, the V gene TRBV6-4; 8 bases line up with TRBD1. Looked up from germline, CDR1 is MRHNA and CDR2 is SNTAGT. The CDR3 sequence is 14 residues long. V shed 5 bases, J shed 0 bases, and the junction held 2 bases outside the gene matches. CDR3 in DNA: TGTGCCAGCAGTCCGGGACAGGCTAACTATGGCTACACCTTC. This gives the protein CASSPGQANYGYTF.

This rearrangement joins TRBV7-8 to TRBJ2-7, with TRBD1 identical over 8 bases. V lost 7 bases to trimming and J lost 0 bases; unmatched junction nucleotides: 8. The germline V gene has CDR1 SGHVS and CDR2 FQNEAQ. The CDR3 has 15 residues. The CDR3 nucleotides are TGTGCCAGCACCCAAAACAGGGGGAGCTCCTACGAGCAGTACTTC. This translates into CASTQNRGSSYEQYF.

This clone has a single count. V is TRBV13 and J is TRBJ2-5, with no clear D. The germline V gene encodes CDR1 PRHDT and CDR2 FYEKMQ (reference sequence). V lost 0 bases and J 9 bases, leaving 14 bases between the germline ends. The length of the CDR3 is 14 residues. CDR3 bases: TGTGCCAGCAGCTTAGGCAGTCCCATCCGGGCCCAGTACTTC. Translation gives CASSLGSPIRAQYF. Full variable domain (remainder filled in from reference TRBV13 and TRBJ2-5): AAGVIQSPRHLIKEKRETATLKCYPIPRHDTVYWYQQGPGQDPQFLISFYEKMQSDKGSIPDRFSAQQFSDYHSELNMSSLELGDSALYFCASSLGSPIRAQYFGPGTRLLVL.

The rearrangement joins TRBV9 to TRBJ2-5, with 7 nucleotides matching TRBD2. CDR1 and CDR2 from the germline V gene are SGDLS and YYNGEE. The CDR3 length is 12 residues. The V segment lost 4 bases and the J segment 4 bases; nucleotides outside the gene matches: 1. CDR3 sequence reads: CASSREGETQYF. The CDR3 DNA sequence: TGTGCCAGCAGCAGGGAGGGAGAGACCCAGTACTTC.

The chain combines TRBV19 with TRBJ2-7; a weak D match, TRBD1 (5 bases). Germline CDR1 and CDR2: LNHDA and SQIVND (reference sequence). With 1 base removed from V and 2 bases from J, the gap between germline ends came to 12 bases. The CDR3 spans 15 residues. The chain's CDR3 is CASSIGGGRAYEQYF. In nucleotides, the CDR3 is TGTGCCAGTAGTATAGGGGGCGGCCGGGCCTACGAGCAGTACTTC.

V gene TRBV18 combines with J gene TRBJ2-5; 8 bases agree with TRBD2. The CDR3 is made up of 15 amino acids. The V gene's germline CDR1 is KGHSH and CDR2 LQKENI. V lost 3 bases to trimming and J lost 2 bases; unmatched junction nucleotides: 5. The CDR3 coding sequence is TGTGCCAGCTCACCGGATGCTAGCGGGCAAGAGACCCAGTACTTC. Protein: CASSPDASGQETQYF.

This clone has just one count. The chain recombines TRBV2 with TRBJ1-6; D unresolved. Germline V gives CDR1 SNHLY, CDR2 FYNNEI. This CDR3 region has 14 residues. V lost 4 bases to trimming and J lost 7 bases, with 11 bases between them. The CDR3 protein is CASSVQRINSPLHF. Written as DNA, the CDR3 is TGTGCCAGCAGTGTACAGCGGATAAATTCACCCCTCCACTTT.

J is TRBJ2-5 and V is TRBV4-3, with a weak D call TRBD1 (5 bases). Germline lookup yields CDR1 LGHNA and CDR2 YSLEER. The length of the CDR3 is 15 residues. Between the trimmed V and J ends, which lost 0 bases and 0 bases, there was a span of 8 bases. As DNA, the CDR3 is TGCGCCAGCAGCCAAGACCGACAGTACCAAGAGACCCAGTACTTC. Protein product: CASSQDRQYQETQYF.

The V call is TRBV10-3, the J call TRBJ2-1, with D perhaps matching TRBD2 (7 bases). V shed 3 bases and J shed 6 bases, with 18 bases lying between them. The germline V gene has CDR1 ENHRY and CDR2 SYGVKD. The CDR3 contains 16 residues. The DNA for the CDR3 is TGTGCCATCAGTGATTTACGGGGGGCAATAATCAATGAGCAGTTCTTC. It specifies CAISDLRGAIINEQFF.

The CDR3 sequence: CASSSGTGINEKLFF. In DNA form, the CDR3 reads TGCGCCAGCAGCTCCGGGACAGGGATAAATGAAAAACTGTTTTTT. The chain uses TRBV5-1 and TRBJ1-4, with 9 bases fitting TRBD1. Germline V gene data show CDR1 as SGHRS and CDR2 as YFSETQ. Trimming at V came to 3 bases and at J to 5 bases, leaving 5 bases not matched to a gene. The CDR3 totals 15 residues.

For the CDR3, the DNA is TGCGCCAGCAGTGAGTCGGGACAGACCTCTGGGGCCAACGTCCTGACTTTC. Translation gives CASSESGQTSGANVLTF. The chain employs TRBV10-2 and TRBJ2-6; 7 nucleotides match TRBD1. Germline V CDR1 and CDR2: WSHSY, SAAADI. The CDR3 consists of 17 residues. Unmatched junction bases numbered 2, after V lost 0 bases and J lost 0 bases.

For this clone: Compared with germline, one end of the junction differs, possibly owing to a read error. The rearrangement uses TRBV27 and TRBJ2-3; unclear D gene. The CDR3 extends over 15 amino acids. Germline V gene lookup returns CDR1 MNHEY and CDR2 SMNVEV (reference sequence). CDR3 nucleotide sequence: TGTGCCAGCGGCGGAACGGCCTTTAGCATAGATACGCAGTATTTT. Translation gives CASGGTAFSIDTQYF.

The J gene is TRBJ1-2, the V gene TRBV6-5, with D perhaps matching TRBD1 (6 bases). Germline V gene data show CDR1 as MNHEY and CDR2 as SVGAGI. Trimming shortened V by 0 bases and J by 2 bases, and 13 bases separated the two germline ends. The CDR3 length is 16 residues. The CDR3 nucleotides are TGTGCCAGCAGTTACTCTATGGCAGGGGACAACTATGGCTACACCTTC. This gives the protein CASSYSMAGDNYGYTF.

The genes are TRBV9 and TRBJ2-3; 8 nucleotides align to TRBD1. Trimming cost V 4 bases and J 1 base; bases outside gene matches: 5. Germline V gene data show CDR1 as SGDLS and CDR2 as YYNGEE. The CDR3 sequence is 15 residues long. This CDR3 is CASSRDRGGTDTQYF. CDR3 in DNA: TGTGCCAGCAGCCGAGACAGGGGTGGCACAGATACGCAGTATTTT.

V usage is TRBV9 and J usage is TRBJ2-2; no clear D. The CDR3 is made up of 16 amino acids. CDR1 is SGDLS, CDR2 YYNGEE, per germline. Trimming took off 5 bases at V and 0 bases at J, with 14 bases between the two ends. This CDR3 reads CASSHDSSPNTGELFF. In DNA form, the CDR3 reads TGTGCCAGCAGTCATGACTCCTCGCCGAACACCGGGGAGCTGTTTTTT. The full variable domain, rest sourced from reference TRBV9 and TRBJ2-2, is DSGVTQTPKHLITATGQRVTLRCSPRSGDLSVYWYQQSLDQGLQFLIQYYNGEERAKGNILERFSAQQFPDLHSELNLSSLELGDSALYFCASSHDSSPNTGELFFGEGSRLTVL.

J is TRBJ1-1 and V is TRBV7-9; D might be TRBD1 (5 bases). Per the germline V gene, CDR1 is SEHNR and CDR2 is FQNEAQ (reference sequence). The CDR3 is 14 residues long. V lost 2 bases, J lost 5 bases, and 12 bases lay in between. The CDR3 is CASSLRGTETEAFF. Written as DNA, the CDR3 is TGTGCCAGCAGCTTAAGGGGTACGGAAACTGAAGCTTTCTTT.

This rearrangement joins TRBV5-1 to TRBJ1-5; perhaps TRBD1 as D (6 bases). CDR1 is SGHRS and CDR2 is YFSETQ in the germline V gene. The V end was cut by 4 bases, the J end by 3 bases, with 14 bases between. CDR3 length: 15 amino acids. CDR3 region: CASSPAGAPNQPQHF. CDR3 nucleotides: TGCGCCAGCAGCCCAGCGGGGGCCCCCAATCAGCCCCAGCATTTT.

This chain connects TRBV28 to TRBJ2-5; maybe TRBD1 (6 bases). V gave up 6 bases and J gave up 4 bases, with 15 bases separating them. In germline, CDR1 is MDHEN, CDR2 SYDVKM. CDR3 size: 14 residues. The CDR3 region is CASSKNRVVETQYF. CDR3 bases: TGTGCCAGCAGCAAAAACAGGGTTGTAGAGACCCAGTACTTC.

This chain links TRBV28 with TRBJ1-4; D is uncertain. Trimming removed 4 bases from V and 0 bases from J, with 9 bases in between. This CDR3 is built from 15 residues. Germline-derived CDR1 and CDR2 are MDHEN and SYDVKM. CDR3 sequence: CASSSPVPTNEKLFF. In DNA, the CDR3 is TGTGCCAGCAGTTCGCCGGTTCCAACTAATGAAAAACTGTTTTTT.